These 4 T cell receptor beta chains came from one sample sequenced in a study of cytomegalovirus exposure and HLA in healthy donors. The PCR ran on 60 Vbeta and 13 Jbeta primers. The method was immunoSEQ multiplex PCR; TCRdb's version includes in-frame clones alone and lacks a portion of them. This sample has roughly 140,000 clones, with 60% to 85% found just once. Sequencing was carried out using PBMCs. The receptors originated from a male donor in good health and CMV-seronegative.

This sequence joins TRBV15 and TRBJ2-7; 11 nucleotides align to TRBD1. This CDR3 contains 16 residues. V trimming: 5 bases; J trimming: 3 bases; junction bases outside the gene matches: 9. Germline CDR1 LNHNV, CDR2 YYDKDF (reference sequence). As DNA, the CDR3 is TGTGCCACCAGCGCCCCCGGGACAGGGGGAATCTACGAGCAGTACTTC. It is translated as CATSAPGTGGIYEQYF.

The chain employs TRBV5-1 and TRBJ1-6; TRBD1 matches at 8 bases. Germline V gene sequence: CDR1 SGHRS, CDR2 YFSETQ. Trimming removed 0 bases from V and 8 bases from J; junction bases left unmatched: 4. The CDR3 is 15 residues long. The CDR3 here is CASSLEQGVDSPLHF. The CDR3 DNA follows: TGCGCCAGCAGCTTGGAACAGGGGGTTGATTCACCCCTCCACTTT.

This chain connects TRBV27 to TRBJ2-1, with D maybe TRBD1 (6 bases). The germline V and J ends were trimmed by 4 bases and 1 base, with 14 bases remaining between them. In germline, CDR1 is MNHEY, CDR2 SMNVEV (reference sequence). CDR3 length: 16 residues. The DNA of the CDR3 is TGTGCCAGCAGTTACCGTGGACAGCCTTCCTACAATGAGCAGTTCTTC. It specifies CASSYRGQPSYNEQFF.

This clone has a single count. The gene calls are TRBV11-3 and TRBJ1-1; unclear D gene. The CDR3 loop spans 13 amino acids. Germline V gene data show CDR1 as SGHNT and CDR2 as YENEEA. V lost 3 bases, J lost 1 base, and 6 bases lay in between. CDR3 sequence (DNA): TGTGCCAGCAGCTTCTCCAGGAACACTGAAGCTTTCTTT. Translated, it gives CASSFSRNTEAFF.